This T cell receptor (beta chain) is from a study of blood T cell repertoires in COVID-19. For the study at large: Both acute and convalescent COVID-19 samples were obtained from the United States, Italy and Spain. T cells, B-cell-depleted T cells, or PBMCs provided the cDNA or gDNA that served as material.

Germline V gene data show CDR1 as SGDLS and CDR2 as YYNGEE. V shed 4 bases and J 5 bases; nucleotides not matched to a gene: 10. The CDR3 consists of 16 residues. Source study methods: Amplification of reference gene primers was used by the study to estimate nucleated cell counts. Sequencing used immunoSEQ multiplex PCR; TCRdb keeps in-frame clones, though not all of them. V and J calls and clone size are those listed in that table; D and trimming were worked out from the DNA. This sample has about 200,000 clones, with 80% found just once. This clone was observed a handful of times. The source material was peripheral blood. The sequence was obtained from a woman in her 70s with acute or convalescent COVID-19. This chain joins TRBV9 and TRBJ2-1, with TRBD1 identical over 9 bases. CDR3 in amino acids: CASSPRGTGWNNEQFF. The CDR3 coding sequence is TGTGCCAGCAGCCCGAGGGGGACAGGGTGGAACAATGAGCAGTTCTTC. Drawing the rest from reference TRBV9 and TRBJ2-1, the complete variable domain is DSGVTQTPKHLITATGQRVTLRCSPRSGDLSVYWYQQSLDQGLQFLIQYYNGEERAKGNILERFSAQQFPDLHSELNLSSLELGDSALYFCASSPRGTGWNNEQFFGPGTRLTVL.